This record looks at one T cell receptor beta chain sequence and its context. The antigen remains undetermined. The sample originates from a study of cytomegalovirus exposure and HLA in healthy donors. General study results and limits: It was around 160 TCR beta chains that were listed as cytomegalovirus-associated. First-cohort TCR clusters were later found to tend to co-occur in the roughly 110 validation repertoires.

Produced via immunoSEQ multiplex PCR; TCRdb's table is partial and in-frame only. The data hold about 160,000 clones, with 80% to 90% observed a single time. Donors were drawn from the approximately 110-subject validation cohort, separate from the roughly 700-subject first cohort. V lost 7 bases to trimming and J lost 4 bases; unmatched junction nucleotides: 9. The CDR3 runs to 15 residues. The germline V gene encodes CDR1 WSHSY and CDR2 SAAADI. The origin of this receptor is a woman under 30 in good health and CMV-seronegative. Sequencing used PBMCs. The chain combines TRBV10-2 with TRBJ2-3; TRBD2 matches 9 bases. The CDR3 loop is CASTGWRGGPDTQYF. In DNA form, the CDR3 reads TGCGCCAGCACGGGATGGCGGGGGGGCCCAGATACGCAGTATTTT.